A selection of T cell receptor beta chains follows, all from one sample in a study of blood T cell repertoires in COVID-19. Sequencing used immunoSEQ multiplex PCR; TCRdb keeps in-frame clones, though not all of them. Of roughly 200,000 clones in the sample, approximately 81% were seen once. Sequenced material: PBMCs or T cells enriched from blood (not recorded which). These receptors all stem from a man aged 40-49 years who had recovered from COVID-19. The CDR3 runs from the conserved cysteine through the conserved F or W. The D gene is left open where the match is weak. Not all rows give a size; the values are once, few, many and, for expanded clones, a class.

NA	TRBV7-2	TRBJ2-3	NA	TGTGCCAGCAGCTTTGGCGATACGCAGTATTTT	CASSFGDTQYF
TRBD1	TRBV30	TRBJ2-2	many	TGTGCCTGGATGGGACAGGGTCTTATTAACGGGGAGCTGTTTTTT	CAWMGQGLINGELFF
TRBD1	TRBV4-2	TRBJ2-7	NA	TGTGCCAGCAGCCAACCAAGACAGGGGGCAAACGAGCAGTACTTC	CASSQPRQGANEQYF
TRBD1	TRBV30	TRBJ1-6	once	TGTGCCTGGAATCAGGGGGTTTCACCCCTCCACTTT	CAWNQGVSPLHF
NA	TRBV5-6	TRBJ2-7	NA	TGTGCCAGCAGCTTGGGGGCTAGCGTATCCTACGAGCAGTACTTC	CASSLGASVSYEQYF
TRBD2	TRBV7-2	TRBJ2-5	NA	TGTGCCAGCAGCTACCGCCCGGGACTAGCGGGACAAGAGACCCAGTACTTC	CASSYRPGLAGQETQYF
TRBD2	TRBV4-3	TRBJ2-7	NA	TGCGCCAGCAGCCAAGACTTCACCGGGACTAGCGTTTTAAGGTACTTC	CASSQDFTGTSVLRYF
NA	TRBV3-1/TRBV3-2	TRBJ1-2	NA	TGTGCCAGCAGCCAAGTCCCAGGAGGCAACTATGGCTACACCTTC	CASSQVPGGNYGYTF
NA	TRBV29-1	TRBJ2-7	NA	TGCAGCGTTGAAGGGTTACAGGGTCTTAAGAACTACGAGCAGTACTTC	CSVEGLQGLKNYEQYF
NA	TRBV6-2/TRBV6-3	TRBJ1-2	NA	TGTGCCAGCAGTTACTCGACAACAGCTAACTATGGCTACACCTTC	CASSYSTTANYGYTF
NA	TRBV29-1	TRBJ2-7	NA	TGCAGCGTTGGGGACTGGGTCTACGAGCAGTACTTC	CSVGDWVYEQYF
TRBD2	TRBV6-2/TRBV6-3	TRBJ2-2	NA	TGTGCCAGCAGTCACAGACTAGCGGGGAACACCGGGGAGCTGTTTTTT	CASSHRLAGNTGELFF
TRBD1	TRBV5-6	TRBJ2-3	NA	TGTGCCAGCAGCTCGACCGGACAGGGGGGGACAGATACGCAGTATTTT	CASSSTGQGGTDTQYF
TRBD1	TRBV11-2	TRBJ2-1	NA	TGTGCCAGCAGCTTAGGGACAGGGGTTGCCTACAATGAGCAGTTCTTC	CASSLGTGVAYNEQFF
TRBD1	TRBV5-6	TRBJ1-2	NA	TGTGCCAGCAGCTCTGACAGGGGGGGCTATGGCTACACCTTC	CASSSDRGGYGYTF
TRBD1	TRBV30	TRBJ1-1	few	TGTGCCTGGAGTCTGGGACAGGGGACGGTAGCTTTCTTT	CAWSLGQGTVAFF
TRBD1	TRBV5-5	TRBJ1-1	few	TGTGCCAGCAGCCCGCAGGGGGCGCTGAGTGAAGCTTTCTTT	CASSPQGALSEAFF
TRBD1	TRBV9	TRBJ1-1	NA	TGTGCCAGCAGCGCCGGGACAGGGGGGTTGGCTGAAGCTTTCTTT	CASSAGTGGLAEAFF
NA	TRBV7-2	TRBJ2-7	NA	TGTGCCAGCAGCCTAGGGCCCGCCCCCGGTACAGGGATCTACGAGCAGTACTTC	CASSLGPAPGTGIYEQYF
TRBD1	TRBV7-3	TRBJ2-5	NA	TGTGCCAGCAGCCCTGGGACAGGGCCGCAAGAGACCCAGTACTTC	CASSPGTGPQETQYF
NA	TRBV7-8	TRBJ1-5	NA	TGTGCCAGCAGCCAGACAGAAAATAGCAATCAGCCCCAGCATTTT	CASSQTENSNQPQHF
TRBD2	TRBV10-1	TRBJ2-7	NA	TGCGCCAGCAGACCCTTGGCTAGCGGGAAAGGATTGAGTAGTCACGAGCAGTACTTC	CASRPLASGKGLSSHEQYF
TRBD2	TRBV4-3	TRBJ2-1	once	TGCGCCAGCAGCCAAGGCTACGGGACTAGCGGGACTGAGCAGTTCTTC	CASSQGYGTSGTEQFF
NA	TRBV3-1/TRBV3-2	TRBJ1-2	NA	TGTGCCAGCAGCCAAGGAGGGGGTAACTATGGCTACACCTTC	CASSQGGGNYGYTF
NA	TRBV5-6	TRBJ1-6	NA	TGTGCCAGCAGCTTGGCAGTTGGACAGCCCTATAATTCACCCCTCCACTTT	CASSLAVGQPYNSPLHF
NA	TRBV9	TRBJ1-1	once	TGTGCCAGCAGTGTTGACAGCAAGAACACTGAAGCTTTCTTT	CASSVDSKNTEAFF